The 29 T cell receptor beta chains presented below share a single source sample, sequenced in a study of vaccination effects on CD4 cells after COVID-19. The method was immunoSEQ multiplex PCR; TCRdb's version includes in-frame clones alone and lacks a portion of them. Of 45,000 to 55,000 clones listed, under 80% are singletons. Their antigen targets remain unknown. Culturing for about 10 days preceded CD4+ T cell isolation. It was two doses of either the BNT162b2 or mRNA-1273 vaccine that participants received. The sequencing used CD4+ T cells from PBMCs cultured without peptide, collected after COVID-19 vaccination. These receptors were obtained from a human donor who received a COVID-19 vaccine.

This clone has only one observation. This sequence joins TRBV6-5 and TRBJ1-1; tentatively, D is TRBD1 (5 bases). From germline, CDR1 is MNHEY and CDR2 SVGAGI. V lost 8 bases and J 2 bases, leaving 15 bases between the germline ends. There are 14 residues in the CDR3. CDR3 nucleotide sequence: TGTGCCAGCCGACTGGGGGTTGGTAACACTGAAGCTTTCTTT. This sequence encodes CASRLGVGNTEAFF.

This clone was seen only a few times. CDR3 DNA: TGTGCCAGCAGCCCCCGGGTCTGGGATACGCAGTATTTT. As protein: CASSPRVWDTQYF. J is TRBJ2-3 and V is TRBV11-2; D gene unclear. CDR3 length: 13 amino acids. The V gene's germline CDR1 is SGHAT and CDR2 FQNNGV. Trimming stripped 5 bases from V and 6 bases from J, with 12 bases between.

The gene calls are TRBV27 and TRBJ1-1; D gene ambiguous. This CDR3 region has 15 residues. The germline V gene encodes CDR1 MNHEY and CDR2 SMNVEV (reference sequence). V lost 6 bases and J 8 bases, leaving 22 bases between the germline ends. CDR3 sequence reads: CASSPTLNLNWEAFF. The CDR3 DNA is TGTGCCAGCAGCCCAACCCTGAACTTGAACTGGGAAGCTTTCTTT.

The V call is TRBV6-1, the J call TRBJ1-5; TRBD1 might be the D (6 bases). Germline CDR1 is MNHNS and CDR2 is SASEGT. CDR3 length: 17 residues. Trimming took 3 bases from V and 0 from J, leaving 15 bases between them. The CDR3 nucleotides are TGTGCCAGCAGTGAGACAGGACAGTTGTATAGCAATCAGCCCCAGCATTTT. It translates to CASSETGQLYSNQPQHF.

This clone was seen only a few times. The gene calls are TRBV2 and TRBJ1-5; tentatively, D is TRBD1 (5 bases). V was clipped by 8 bases and J by 7 bases, with 12 bases between them. CDR1 is SNHLY and CDR2 is FYNNEI in the germline V gene. CDR3 length: 12 residues. CDR3 bases: TGTGCCAGCTCGGGGCCAGGCCAGCCCCAGCATTTT. It is translated as CASSGPGQPQHF.

The V call is TRBV5-1, the J call TRBJ2-4, with a possible D match to TRBD1 (7 bases). The V end lost 4 bases, the J end lost 8 bases, and 19 bases lay between the germline ends. CDR1 SGHRS and CDR2 YFSETQ come from the germline V gene. The CDR3 has 15 amino acids. The CDR3 region is CASSTAGQFSDIQYF. As DNA, the CDR3 is TGCGCCAGCAGCACCGCGGGACAGTTTAGCGACATTCAGTACTTC.

The chain carries TRBV3-1 (or the pseudogene TRBV3-2) and TRBJ1-2; no definite D call. Germline lookup yields CDR1 LGHDT and CDR2 YNNKEL (reference sequence). This CDR3 region has 15 residues. V shed 1 base and J shed 10 bases, with 19 bases lying between them. The chain's CDR3 is CASSQGELRDRHYTF. CDR3 DNA sequence: TGTGCCAGCAGCCAAGGCGAATTGAGGGATCGGCACTACACCTTC.

This chain joins TRBV9 and TRBJ2-1; D gene ambiguous. The CDR3 totals 12 residues. Trimming took off 3 bases at V and 9 bases at J, with 10 bases between the two ends. CDR1 is SGDLS and CDR2 is YYNGEE in the germline V gene. CDR3 in DNA: TGTGCCAGCAGCGCCGTCTTGAGTGAGCAGTTCTTC. As protein: CASSAVLSEQFF.

V gene TRBV11-2 combines with J gene TRBJ2-1, with D perhaps given as TRBD1 or TRBD2 (6 bases each). Trimming pared 4 bases from V and 3 bases from J, leaving 16 bases between. Germline lookup yields CDR1 SGHAT and CDR2 FQNNGV. The CDR3 loop spans 16 amino acids. CDR3 sequence (DNA): TGTGCCAGCAGCTATAGGTCCGGGGGCTTCTACAATGAGCAGTTCTTC. Translated: CASSYRSGGFYNEQFF.

The chain combines TRBV6-6 with TRBJ2-1, with D uncertain. Germline V gene lookup returns CDR1 MNHNY and CDR2 SVGAGI (reference sequence). V was clipped by 5 bases and J by 2 bases, with 13 bases between them. This CDR3 spans 15 amino acids. The CDR3, as DNA: TGTGCCAGCAGTAAAGGTACGAGTACCTACAATGAGCAGTTCTTC. Protein product: CASSKGTSTYNEQFF.

In its sample, this clone is medium-sized. Other nucleotide sequences in the sample specify the same CDR3. The chain recombines TRBV30 with TRBJ1-5; D remains ambiguous. V was cut by 0 bases and J by 4 bases, with 7 bases left in between. This CDR3 has 13 amino acids. The germline gives CDR1 GTSNPN, CDR2 SVGIG (reference sequence). The CDR3 nucleotides are TGTGCCTGGAGTGTACAACGGAATCAGCCCCAGCATTTT. It yields the protein CAWSVQRNQPQHF. The full variable domain, completed using reference TRBV30 and TRBJ1-5, is SQTIHQWPATLVQPVGSPLSLECTVEGTSNPNLYWYRQAAGRGLQLLFYSVGIGQISSEVPQNLSASRPQDRQFILSSKKLLLSDSGFYLCAWSVQRNQPQHFGDGTRLSIL.

Only a few counts were recorded for this clone. This chain joins TRBV19 and TRBJ1-5, with unresolved D. Germline V gives CDR1 LNHDA, CDR2 SQIVND (reference sequence). V shed 6 bases and J shed 4 bases, with 19 bases lying between them. The CDR3 has 16 residues. In DNA, the CDR3 is TGTGCCAGTAGGGATTTTGGGAAATCAGAGAATCAGCCCCAGCATTTT. This translates into CASRDFGKSENQPQHF.

The chain links TRBV3-1 (or the pseudogene TRBV3-2) to TRBJ2-7; D gene ambiguous. The CDR3 is 16 residues long. V lost 0 bases to trimming and J lost 3 bases, with 15 bases between them. CDR1 is LGHDT, CDR2 YNNKEL, per germline (reference sequence). CDR3 DNA: TGTGCCAGCAGCCAAGATATCGCAGCAGTCTACTACGAGCAGTACTTC. This sequence encodes CASSQDIAAVYYEQYF.

This clone was counted between two and nine times. CDR3 in DNA: TGTGCCAGTAGTATACAGTCCCAGGGTCTTTATTCACCCCTCCACTTT. Translation: CASSIQSQGLYSPLHF. The chain recombines TRBV19 with TRBJ1-6; a weak D match, TRBD1 (5 bases). This CDR3 contains 16 residues. V lost 2 bases and J 8 bases, leaving 16 bases between the germline ends. Germline assignment: CDR1 LNHDA and CDR2 SQIVND (reference sequence).

CDR3 amino acids: CASSQDEIQPQHF. The CDR3 DNA reads as TGTGCCAGCAGCCAGGATGAGATCCAGCCCCAGCATTTT. This chain connects TRBV3-1 (or the pseudogene TRBV3-2) to TRBJ1-5; D is unresolved. Trimming removed 3 bases at V and 7 bases at J, with 10 bases between. This CDR3 is 13 amino acids long. Germline V gene sequence: CDR1 LGHDT, CDR2 YNNKEL (reference sequence).

This clone ranks as medium-sized. The same CDR3 is also encoded by other DNA sequences in this sample. The chain uses TRBV3-1 (or the pseudogene TRBV3-2) and TRBJ1-5; 7 nucleotides match TRBD1. The J segment lost 4 bases and the V segment lost 1 base, leaving 4 bases of the junction unmatched. The CDR3 contains 15 residues. Germline V gene lookup returns CDR1 LGHDT and CDR2 YNNKEL (reference sequence). The CDR3 protein is CASSQGAGGNQPQHF. The DNA for the CDR3 is TGTGCCAGCAGCCAAGGCGCAGGGGGGAATCAGCCCCAGCATTTT.

V gene TRBV5-8 combines with J gene TRBJ1-2; D is possibly TRBD1 (5 bases). Between the trimmed V and J ends, which lost 3 bases and 4 bases, there was a span of 13 bases. The CDR3 length is 14 residues. The germline CDR1 and CDR2 sequences are SGHTS and YDEGEE. CDR3 region: CASSSERGTYGYTF. The DNA of the CDR3 is TGTGCCAGCAGCTCCGAGAGGGGAACCTATGGCTACACCTTC.

The chain carries TRBV4-1 and TRBJ2-5; 14 nucleotides agree with TRBD2. Germline V gene sequence: CDR1 MGHRA, CDR2 YSYEKL. The CDR3 runs 16 residues. V gave up 4 bases and J gave up 4 bases; unmatched junction bases: 5. CDR3 amino acids: CASSLQGTSGGETQYF. Written as DNA, the CDR3 is TGCGCCAGCAGCCTCCAAGGGACTAGCGGGGGAGAGACCCAGTACTTC.

The rearrangement uses TRBV3-1 (or the pseudogene TRBV3-2) and TRBJ2-3, with TRBD1 matching 8 bases. Germline V gene sequence: CDR1 LGHDT, CDR2 YNNKEL (reference sequence). The V and J ends lost 2 bases and 1 base, in that order; junction bases with no gene match: 2. This CDR3 region has 15 residues. This CDR3 reads CASSQRQGRTDTQYF. The CDR3 nucleotides read TGTGCCAGCAGCCAAAGACAGGGGCGCACAGATACGCAGTATTTT.

The V call is TRBV4-1, the J call TRBJ2-1; possible D gene TRBD2, 5 bases. Trimming took 0 bases from V and 2 from J, leaving 11 bases between them. Germline values: CDR1 MGHRA, CDR2 YSYEKL. This CDR3 has 16 amino acids. Here the CDR3 DNA reads TGCGCCAGCAGCCAAGATCGCGGGCAGCCCTACAATGAGCAGTTCTTC. Translated: CASSQDRGQPYNEQFF.

The chain employs TRBV2 and TRBJ1-2; D not certain. Trimming left V 2 bases short and J 6 bases short, with 4 bases between. The CDR3 has 11 residues. The germline CDR1 and CDR2 sequences are SNHLY and FYNNEI. This CDR3 is CASSERDGYTF. CDR3 DNA sequence: TGTGCCAGCAGTGAACGCGATGGCTACACCTTC.

The chain is built from TRBV7-2 and TRBJ1-5; D call uncertain. The CDR3 has 14 amino acids. The germline V gene has CDR1 SGHTA and CDR2 FQGNSA. V dropped 5 bases and J dropped 0 bases, with 8 bases sitting between them. The CDR3 here is CASSTPLSNQPQHF. In DNA form, the CDR3 reads TGTGCCAGCAGCACACCTCTTAGCAATCAGCCCCAGCATTTT.

In DNA form, the CDR3 reads TGTGCCAGTAGTACTAGGGCAGGGAAGGGAAACACCATATATTTT. It is translated as CASSTRAGKGNTIYF. This chain connects TRBV19 to TRBJ1-3; tentatively, D is TRBD1 (5 bases). The CDR3 contains 15 residues. V lost 4 bases to trimming and J lost 4 bases, with 14 bases between them. The germline V gene encodes CDR1 LNHDA and CDR2 SQIVND (reference sequence).

The V and J genes are TRBV6-5 and TRBJ2-7; no definite D call. This CDR3 is 10 amino acids long. The V gene's germline CDR1 is MNHEY and CDR2 SVGAGI. Trimming stripped 6 bases from V and 3 bases from J, with 3 bases between. Here the CDR3 reads CASSVYEQYF. CDR3 in DNA: TGTGCCAGCAGCGTCTACGAGCAGTACTTC.

Written as DNA, the CDR3 is TGTGCCAGCAGCCCGACCCAGACGGGTGGAAACACCATATATTTT. Protein sequence: CASSPTQTGGNTIYF. The chain joins TRBV11-2 to TRBJ1-3, with D unresolved. This CDR3 comprises 15 residues. The V gene's germline CDR1 is SGHAT and CDR2 FQNNGV. Trimming stripped 5 bases from V and 3 bases from J, with 14 bases between.

The chain joins TRBV29-1 to TRBJ1-1; D remains unclear. Trimming cost V 5 bases and J 1 base, with 11 bases left between them. CDR3 length equals 13 residues. Germline V gene sequence: CDR1 SQVTM, CDR2 ANQGSEA. CDR3 amino acids: CSVLEQPNTEAFF. CDR3 bases: TGCAGCGTTCTAGAACAGCCGAACACTGAAGCTTTCTTT.

A note on this clone: Without the conserved terminal phenylalanine or tryptophan, this CDR3 likely stems from a read error. No DNA is shown, since the ends of the CDR3 on it are uncertain; the CDR3 is the one TCRdb lists. The rearrangement links TRBV5-4 to TRBJ1-1; TRBD1, the table's D call, was not compared with the DNA. Looked up from germline, CDR1 is SGHNT and CDR2 is YYREEE (reference sequence). The CDR3 comprises 14 residues, both ends counted. CDR3 region: CASSWKGDREEGAL.

The chain carries TRBV5-1 and TRBJ2-5, with a possible D match to TRBD2 (6 bases). The CDR3 length is 14 residues. Trimming stripped 1 base from V and 3 bases from J, with 10 bases between. Germline CDR1 is SGHRS and CDR2 is YFSETQ. The CDR3: CASSLNGGEETQYF. The CDR3 nucleotides are TGCGCCAGCAGCTTGAATGGCGGGGAAGAGACCCAGTACTTC.

The gene calls are TRBV2 and TRBJ2-7; either TRBD1 or TRBD2 may supply D (5 bases each). The germline CDR1 and CDR2 sequences are SNHLY and FYNNEI. Trimming pared 5 bases from V and 5 bases from J, leaving 13 bases between. This CDR3 is 13 amino acids long. DNA for the CDR3: TGTGCCAGCAGTCCGGGGCGGGTTGACGAGCAGTACTTC. Protein product: CASSPGRVDEQYF.